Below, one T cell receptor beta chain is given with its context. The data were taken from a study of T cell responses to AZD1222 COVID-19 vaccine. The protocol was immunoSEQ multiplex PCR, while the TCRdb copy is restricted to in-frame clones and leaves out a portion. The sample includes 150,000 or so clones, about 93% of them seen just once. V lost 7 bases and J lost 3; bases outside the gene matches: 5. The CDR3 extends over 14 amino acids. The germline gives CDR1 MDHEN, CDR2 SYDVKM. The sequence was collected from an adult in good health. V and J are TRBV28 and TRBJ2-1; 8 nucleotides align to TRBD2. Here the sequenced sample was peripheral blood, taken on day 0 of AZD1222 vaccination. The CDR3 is CASKIAGGYNEQFF. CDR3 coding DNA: TGTGCCAGCAAAATCGCGGGGGGCTACAATGAGCAGTTCTTC.